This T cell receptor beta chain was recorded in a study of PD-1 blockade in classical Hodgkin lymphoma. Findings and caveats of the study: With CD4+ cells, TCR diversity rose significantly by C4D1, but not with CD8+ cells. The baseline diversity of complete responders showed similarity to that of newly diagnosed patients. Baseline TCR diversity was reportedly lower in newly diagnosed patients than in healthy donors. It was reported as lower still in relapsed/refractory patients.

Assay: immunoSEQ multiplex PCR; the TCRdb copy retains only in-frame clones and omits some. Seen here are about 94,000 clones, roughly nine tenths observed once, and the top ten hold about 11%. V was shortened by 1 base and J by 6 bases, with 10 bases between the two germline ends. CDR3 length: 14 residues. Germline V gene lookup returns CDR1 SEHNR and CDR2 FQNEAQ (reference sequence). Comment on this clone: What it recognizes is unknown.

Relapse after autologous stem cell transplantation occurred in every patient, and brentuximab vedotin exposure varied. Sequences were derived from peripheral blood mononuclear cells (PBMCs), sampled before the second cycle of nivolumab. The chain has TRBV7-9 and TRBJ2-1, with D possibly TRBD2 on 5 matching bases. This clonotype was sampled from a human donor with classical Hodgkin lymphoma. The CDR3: CASSLVLASNEQFF. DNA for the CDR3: TGTGCCAGCAGCTTAGTCCTAGCATCCAATGAGCAGTTCTTC.